These 26 T cell receptor beta chains share one sample of origin, sequenced in a study of blood T cell repertoires in COVID-19. Sequencing was performed with immunoSEQ multiplex PCR; in TCRdb, only in-frame clones are kept and a portion is missing. The sample holds about 62,000 clones; roughly 88% are singletons and the top ten take 1% to 1.5%. Sequencing input: peripheral blood. The origin of the receptors is a woman of 80 years or more with acute or convalescent COVID-19.

This rearrangement joins TRBV2 to TRBJ2-3; 14 bases line up with TRBD2. The CDR3 is 17 amino acids. CDR1 and CDR2 from the germline V gene are SNHLY and FYNNEI. The V segment lost 6 bases and the J segment 1 base; nucleotides outside the gene matches: 6. CDR3 region: CASRRLAGGSRTDTQYF. The CDR3 nucleotides are TGTGCCAGCAGGAGACTAGCGGGAGGGAGTCGCACAGATACGCAGTATTTT.

DNA of the CDR3: TGTGCCAGCAGCTTAACGACTGGACAGCCCCAGCATTTT. Its translation: CASSLTTGQPQHF. This chain uses TRBV7-3 with TRBJ1-5; D call uncertain. Germline V gives CDR1 SGHTA, CDR2 FQGTGA. The V gene lost 0 bases and the J gene lost 7 bases, with 7 bases spanning the gap. The CDR3 consists of 13 residues.

The chain couples TRBV29-1 to TRBJ2-3; no clear D. The V gene lost 2 bases and the J gene lost 0 bases, with 9 bases spanning the gap. Germline V gene lookup returns CDR1 SQVTM and CDR2 ANQGSEA. The CDR3 is made up of 14 amino acids. The CDR3 loop is CSVERAGSTDTQYF. In nucleotides, the CDR3 is TGCAGCGTTGAACGAGCAGGTAGCACAGATACGCAGTATTTT.

The V call is TRBV4-1, the J call TRBJ2-7, with 8 bases lining up with TRBD1. Germline V gene lookup returns CDR1 MGHRA and CDR2 YSYEKL. This CDR3 spans 16 amino acids. Losses at the gene ends were 4 bases for V and 4 bases for J; bases not matched to a gene: 12. CDR3 DNA sequence: TGCGCCAGCAGCCGATCCGCGGTAGGACAGGGTTACGAGCAGTACTTC. Its translation is CASSRSAVGQGYEQYF.

The J gene is TRBJ1-5, the V gene TRBV2, with 9 bases identical to TRBD1. The CDR3 contains 14 residues. Trimming cost V 6 bases and J 7 bases; bases outside gene matches: 7. Germline V lookup: CDR1 SNHLY, CDR2 FYNNEI. The CDR3 DNA follows: TGTGCCAGCAGGGACAGGGGTTCGGGACAGCCCCAGCATTTT. Translated: CASRDRGSGQPQHF.

This chain uses TRBV6-5 with TRBJ2-1, with D maybe TRBD2 (5 bases). CDR1 and CDR2 from the germline V gene are MNHEY and SVGAGI. The CDR3 runs 15 residues. Trimming shortened V by 2 bases and J by 8 bases, and 16 bases separated the two germline ends. As DNA, the CDR3 is TGTGCCAGCAGTTACACGGGGTTCGAGGGTTATGAGCAGTTCTTC. Translation: CASSYTGFEGYEQFF.

This chain connects TRBV5-4 to TRBJ1-1, with D possibly TRBD1 on 6 matching bases. This CDR3 region has 20 residues. Per germline, CDR1 SGHNT and CDR2 YYREEE (reference sequence). The V end lost 0 bases, the J end lost 0 bases, and 24 bases lay between the germline ends. The CDR3 here is CASSLAPGQTISGLNTEAFF. The CDR3 DNA reads as TGTGCCAGCAGCTTGGCGCCGGGACAAACGATCTCTGGGCTGAACACTGAAGCTTTCTTT.

This clone occurred once. CDR3 sequence: CASSKDRGWNTEAFF. CDR3 DNA: TGTGCCAGCAGCAAAGACAGGGGCTGGAACACTGAAGCTTTCTTT. The rearrangement uses TRBV7-8 and TRBJ1-1; 8 nucleotides match TRBD1. This CDR3 has 15 residues. With 5 bases clipped from V and 1 base from J, the junction kept 6 bases outside the gene matches. Germline V gene data show CDR1 as SGHVS and CDR2 as FQNEAQ.

The chain joins TRBV5-4 to TRBJ2-3; 8 nucleotides match TRBD2. The CDR3 runs 15 residues. J was trimmed by 5 bases and V by 0 bases; bases with no gene match: 5. Germline CDR1 is SGHNT and CDR2 is YYREEE (reference sequence). The CDR3 coding sequence is TGTGCCAGCAGCTTGGCGGGGGGGCGGGTAGATACGCAGTATTTT. Translating gives CASSLAGGRVDTQYF.

J is TRBJ2-5 and V is TRBV5-1; D remains unclear. Germline assignment: CDR1 SGHRS and CDR2 YFSETQ. The CDR3 covers 13 residues. Trimming removed 1 base at V and 5 bases at J, with 9 bases between. This CDR3 reads CASSLNSAETQYF. The CDR3 bases are TGCGCCAGCAGCTTGAATTCCGCGGAGACCCAGTACTTC.

The chain is built from TRBV4-2 and TRBJ2-1; weak D call: TRBD2 (6 bases). The V gene lost 0 bases and the J gene lost 10 bases, with 16 bases spanning the gap. There are 15 residues in the CDR3. Germline V gives CDR1 LGHNA, CDR2 YNFKEQ. This CDR3 is CASSQDLEGSAEQFF. Here the CDR3 DNA reads TGTGCCAGCAGCCAAGATCTGGAGGGAAGCGCGGAGCAGTTCTTC.

The chain carries TRBV5-1 and TRBJ2-7; 8 nucleotides match TRBD2. Germline-derived CDR1 and CDR2 are SGHRS and YFSETQ. CDR3 length: 16 amino acids. The V segment lost 0 bases and the J segment 6 bases; nucleotides outside the gene matches: 11. Written as DNA, the CDR3 is TGCGCCAGCAGCTTGGACAGGACTAGCAGAGTACTCGAGCAGTACTTC. This encodes CASSLDRTSRVLEQYF. The full variable domain, completed using reference TRBV5-1 and TRBJ2-7, is KAGVTQTPRYLIKTRGQQVTLSCSPISGHRSVSWYQQTPGQGLQFLFEYFSETQRNKGNFPGRFSGRQFSNSRSEMNVSTLELGDSALYLCASSLDRTSRVLEQYFGPGTRLTVT.

The chain has TRBV24-1 and TRBJ2-5, with 7 nucleotides matching TRBD2. The CDR3 loop spans 13 amino acids. J lost 1 base, V lost 7 bases, and 2 bases had no gene match. Germline CDR1 and CDR2: KGHDR and SFDVKD. Written as DNA, the CDR3 is TGTGCCACCAGATCTAGCGGCCAAGAGACCCAGTACTTC. This codes for CATRSSGQETQYF.

This clone was counted a single time. This sequence joins TRBV19 and TRBJ2-3; perhaps TRBD1 as D (6 bases). Trimming cost V 10 bases and J 5 bases, with 16 bases left between them. CDR3 size: 13 residues. The germline V gene has CDR1 LNHDA and CDR2 SQIVND (reference sequence). The CDR3 DNA sequence: TGTGCCACAGGGGTGAAATGGGGAGATACGCAGTATTTT. Its protein is CATGVKWGDTQYF.

The rearrangement links TRBV6-2 or TRBV6-3 to TRBJ1-3; possible D gene TRBD1, 5 bases. The CDR3 extends over 17 amino acids. Trimming removed 6 bases from V and 2 bases from J, with 20 bases in between. Germline V gene lookup returns CDR1 MNHEY and CDR2 SVGEGT. The CDR3 loop reads CASSRPSRGRTGNTIYF. CDR3 in DNA: TGTGCCAGCAGCCGACCATCCCGGGGGAGAACTGGAAACACCATATATTTT.

This clone came up a few times. The rearrangement links TRBV6-6 to TRBJ1-5; D is unresolved. CDR3 length equals 12 residues. Trimming shortened V by 2 bases and J by 11 bases, and 10 bases separated the two germline ends. Looked up from germline, CDR1 is MNHNY and CDR2 is SVGAGI (reference sequence). The CDR3 region is CASSYEGWAQHF. The CDR3 region has the DNA TGTGCCAGCAGTTACGAGGGTTGGGCCCAGCATTTT.

This chain connects TRBV7-7 to TRBJ2-5; D is perhaps TRBD2 (6 bases). This CDR3 is built from 16 residues. Deletions cut 5 bases from V and 5 bases from J, with 21 bases between. Germline V gene lookup returns CDR1 SSHAT and CDR2 FNYEAQ (reference sequence). CDR3 sequence: CASSPHIRGAGETQYF. The CDR3 region has the DNA TGTGCCAGCAGCCCCCACATTCGGGGCGCGGGGGAGACCCAGTACTTC.

This chain uses TRBV4-1 with TRBJ2-1; D perhaps matches TRBD1 (6 bases). The germline V gene has CDR1 MGHRA and CDR2 YSYEKL. V was clipped by 0 bases and J by 2 bases, with 17 bases between them. This CDR3 has 18 amino acids. In nucleotides, the CDR3 is TGCGCCAGCAGCCAAGAAATATCCCGGAAGGGGGCCTACAATGAGCAGTTCTTC. This gives the protein CASSQEISRKGAYNEQFF.

This clone was seen only once. The V call is TRBV19, the J call TRBJ1-6; 9 bases are shared with TRBD1. With V trimmed by 11 bases and J by 6 bases, 8 bases remained unmatched. Germline V gene lookup returns CDR1 LNHDA and CDR2 SQIVND (reference sequence). This CDR3 is 14 amino acids long. CDR3 amino acids: CAVQGAIGNSPLHF. As DNA, the CDR3 is TGTGCCGTACAGGGGGCGATCGGTAATTCACCCCTCCACTTT.

The gene calls are TRBV20-1 and TRBJ1-4; TRBD1 is a possible D gene (6 bases). V gave up 3 bases and J gave up 8 bases, with 22 bases separating them. The CDR3 spans 16 residues. Germline values: CDR1 DFQATT, CDR2 SNEGSKA (reference sequence). The CDR3 is CSASWNGGGLEEKLFF. The CDR3 DNA reads as TGCAGTGCTAGTTGGAACGGGGGGGGCCTCGAAGAAAAACTGTTTTTT.

J is TRBJ2-5 and V is TRBV3-1 (or the pseudogene TRBV3-2); TRBD2 aligns across 9 bases. The CDR3 loop spans 15 amino acids. Germline V CDR1 and CDR2: LGHDT, YNNKEL (reference sequence). Trimming removed 7 bases from V and 2 bases from J; junction bases left unmatched: 8. The CDR3: CASTAGAGGQETQYF. For the CDR3, the DNA is TGTGCCAGCACCGCGGGAGCGGGGGGACAAGAGACCCAGTACTTC.

The genes are TRBV28 and TRBJ2-3; D remains unclear. This CDR3 region has 11 residues. Germline CDR1 is MDHEN and CDR2 is SYDVKM. Trimming cost V 8 bases and J 6 bases, with 9 bases left between them. The CDR3 sequence: CASQDLDTQYF. The CDR3 bases are TGTGCCAGCCAAGACTTGGATACGCAGTATTTT.

The chain uses TRBV27 and TRBJ1-1, with 7 bases aligning to TRBD1. Germline V gene sequence: CDR1 MNHEY, CDR2 SMNVEV (reference sequence). CDR3 length equals 16 residues. With V trimmed by 1 base and J by 4 bases, 9 bases remained unmatched. CDR3 protein: CASSLWAGGWTTEAFF. CDR3 nucleotides: TGTGCCAGCAGTTTATGGGCAGGGGGTTGGACCACTGAAGCTTTCTTT.

V and J are TRBV28 and TRBJ1-2, with 11 bases fitting TRBD1. The CDR3 totals 16 residues. CDR1 is MDHEN, CDR2 SYDVKM, per germline. V was clipped by 8 bases and J by 7 bases; unmatched bases: 15. The CDR3 DNA reads TGTGCCAGCGGGTGGGCCGGACAGGGGGCAAGAAGTGGCTACACCTTC. It encodes CASGWAGQGARSGYTF.

This clone was observed a few times. The rearrangement joins TRBV6-5 to TRBJ2-7; tentative D call: TRBD2 (5 bases). Germline CDR1 MNHEY, CDR2 SVGAGI. The CDR3 runs to 13 residues. V gave up 6 bases and J gave up 0 bases, with 9 bases separating them. CDR3 bases: TGTGCCAGCAGGGCCGGGAACTCCTACGAGCAGTACTTC. Translated, it gives CASRAGNSYEQYF.

The V and J genes are TRBV18 and TRBJ1-1; 7 bases align to TRBD1. Germline CDR1 reads KGHSH; CDR2 reads LQKENI. The CDR3 covers 15 residues. Unmatched junction bases numbered 10, after V lost 4 bases and J lost 5 bases. The CDR3 nucleotides are TGTGCCAGCTCACTACCGACAGGGATTTTGACTGAAGCTTTCTTT. This encodes CASSLPTGILTEAFF.